A selection of T cell receptor beta chains follows, all from one sample in a study of T-cell reconstitution after alpha-beta-depleted transplantation in children. TCRdb recomputed calls from the PCR reads with MiXCR, one row per CDR3 protein. This sample yields hundreds of thousands of distinct CDR3 sequences, of which around 12% are seen a single time; 2% to 3% belongs to the top ten. This specimen consisted of PBMCs from the stem cell graft donor, obtained from the stem cell graft. Receptors were obtained from a human donor who donated a stem cell graft to a child with acute lymphoblastic leukemia. Each CDR3 is given with its conserved first and last residue. D genes are given only for firm matches. Expanded clones get a size class; other rows say once, few or many, or leave the size out.

size | J | V | D | CDR3 | DNA
few | TRBJ2-1 | TRBV4-2 | NA | CASSQDIRRIYNEQFF | TGTGCCAGCAGCCAAGATATTAGGCGGATCTACAATGAGCAGTTCTTC
many | TRBJ2-7 | TRBV20-1 | TRBD1 | CSAIEGDRSSYEQYF | TGCAGTGCTATTGAGGGGGACAGGAGCTCCTACGAGCAGTACTTC
few | TRBJ2-2 | TRBV9 | TRBD2 | CASSLSRGLAGDTGELFF | TGTGCCAGCAGCCTAAGTAGGGGACTAGCGGGGGACACCGGGGAGCTGTTTTTT
many | TRBJ2-7 | TRBV20-1 | NA | CSASDSSYEQYF | TGCAGTGCTAGCGACAGTTCCTACGAGCAGTACTTC
few | TRBJ2-3 | TRBV18 | TRBD2 | CASSPRSGDGDTQYF | TGTGCCAGCTCACCGCGGAGCGGGGACGGGGATACGCAGTATTTT
many | TRBJ1-5 | TRBV27 | NA | CANQGGNQPQHF | TGTGCCAATCAAGGGGGCAATCAGCCCCAGCATTTT
few | TRBJ2-7 | TRBV19 | TRBD1 | CASSTTGLYEQYF | TGTGCCAGTAGTACGACAGGGCTCTACGAGCAGTACTTC
few | TRBJ1-1 | TRBV3-1 | NA | CASSPFLDRNTEAFF | TGTGCCAGCAGCCCATTTTTGGACAGGAACACTGAAGCTTTCTTT
many | TRBJ2-7 | TRBV5-1 | NA | CASSLGREIGQPPGSYEQYF | TGCGCCAGCAGCTTAGGGCGAGAGATAGGACAGCCTCCTGGCTCCTACGAGCAGTACTTC
few | TRBJ2-1 | TRBV4-1 | TRBD2 | CASSPPAGGGNEQFF | TGCGCCAGCAGCCCTCCAGCGGGAGGGGGAAATGAGCAGTTCTTC
many | TRBJ2-1 | TRBV9 | TRBD1 | CASTFGQGEYNEQFF | TGTGCCAGCACCTTCGGACAGGGGGAATACAATGAGCAGTTCTTC
NA | TRBJ2-3 | TRBV6-1 | NA | CASRPSTRGSSTDTQYF | TGTGCCAGCCGCCCTAGCACGAGGGGGTCTAGCACAGATACGCAGTATTTT
many | TRBJ1-6 | TRBV9 | NA | CASSVETANSPLHF | TGTGCCAGCAGCGTAGAGACAGCCAATTCACCCCTCCACTTT